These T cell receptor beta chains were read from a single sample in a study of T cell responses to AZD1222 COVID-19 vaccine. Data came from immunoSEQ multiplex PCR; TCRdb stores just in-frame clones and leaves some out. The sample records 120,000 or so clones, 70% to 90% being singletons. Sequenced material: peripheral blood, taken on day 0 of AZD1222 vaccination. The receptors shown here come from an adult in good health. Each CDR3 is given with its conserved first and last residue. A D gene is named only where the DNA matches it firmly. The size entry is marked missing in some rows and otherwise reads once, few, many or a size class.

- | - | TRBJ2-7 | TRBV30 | CAWSEQYEQYF | TGTGCCTGGAGTGAGCAGTACGAGCAGTACTTC
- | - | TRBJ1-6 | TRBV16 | CASSGQSYNSPLHF | TGTGCCAGCAGCGGACAGTCCTATAATTCACCCCTCCACTTT
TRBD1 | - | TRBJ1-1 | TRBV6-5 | CASRLELQGAAEAFF | TGTGCCAGCAGACTAGAACTACAGGGGGCCGCTGAAGCTTTCTTT
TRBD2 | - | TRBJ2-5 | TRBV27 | CASSLTSGGAETQYF | TGTGCCAGCAGTTTGACTAGCGGGGGGGCAGAGACCCAGTACTTC
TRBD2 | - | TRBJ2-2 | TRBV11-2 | CASSPRGGTGELFF | TGTGCCAGCAGCCCCCGGGGGGGAACCGGGGAGCTGTTTTTT
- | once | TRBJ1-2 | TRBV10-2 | CASSETSGYGYTF | TGCGCCAGCAGTGAAACTTCAGGGTATGGCTACACCTTC
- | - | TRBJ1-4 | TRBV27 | CASRGSGATNEKLFF | TGTGCCAGCAGGGGGAGCGGTGCAACTAATGAAAAACTGTTTTTT
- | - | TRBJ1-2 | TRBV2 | CASQVDGGGYTF | TGTGCCTCCCAAGTGGACGGCGGGGGCTACACCTTC
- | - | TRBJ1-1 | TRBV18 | CASSPRPAEAFF | TGTGCCAGCTCACCAAGGCCAGCTGAAGCTTTCTTT
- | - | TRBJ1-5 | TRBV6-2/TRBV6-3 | CASSQTGRTNQPQHF | TGTGCCAGCAGCCAAACGGGACGGACGAATCAGCCCCAGCATTTT
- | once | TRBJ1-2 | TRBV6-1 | CASSEGRGRGAANYGYTF | TGTGCCAGCAGTGAAGGGAGGGGCAGGGGCGCTGCTAACTATGGCTACACCTTC
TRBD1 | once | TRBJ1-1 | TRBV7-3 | CASSLDRDTEAFF | TGTGCCAGCAGCTTAGACAGGGACACTGAAGCTTTCTTT
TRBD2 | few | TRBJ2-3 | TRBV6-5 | CASSPLGLAADTQYF | TGTGCCAGCAGTCCCCTAGGACTAGCAGCAGATACGCAGTATTTT
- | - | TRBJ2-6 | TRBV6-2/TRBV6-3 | CASSYSVKSGANVLTF | TGTGCCAGCAGTTACTCTGTCAAATCTGGGGCCAACGTCCTGACTTTC
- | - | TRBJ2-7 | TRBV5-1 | CASSLVGGTYEQYF | TGCGCCAGCAGCTTGGTAGGAGGAACCTACGAGCAGTACTTC
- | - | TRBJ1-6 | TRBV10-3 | CAISEGAGLGSPLHF | TGTGCCATCAGTGAGGGTGCCGGTCTGGGATCACCCCTCCACTTT
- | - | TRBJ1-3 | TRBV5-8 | CASSIAAGGSGNTIYF | TGTGCCAGCAGTATCGCCGCGGGCGGCTCTGGAAACACCATATATTTT
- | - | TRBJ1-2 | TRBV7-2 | CASSLTNYYGYTF | TGTGCCAGCAGCTTGACAAACTACTATGGCTACACCTTC
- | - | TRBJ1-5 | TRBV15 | CATSRGGNQPQHF | TGTGCCACCAGCAGAGGGGGGAATCAGCCCCAGCATTTT
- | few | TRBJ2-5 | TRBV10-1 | CASSDGDFYQETQYF | TGCGCCAGCAGTGATGGAGATTTTTACCAAGAGACCCAGTACTTC
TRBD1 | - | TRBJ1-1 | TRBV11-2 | CAVGTGVVSEAFF | TGTGCCGTGGGGACAGGGGTGGTGTCTGAAGCTTTCTTT
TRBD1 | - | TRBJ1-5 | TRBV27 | CASSGTGTQPQHF | TGTGCCAGCAGCGGGACAGGGACTCAGCCCCAGCATTTT
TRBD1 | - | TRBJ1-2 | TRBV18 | CASSKDREGFGYTF | TGTGCCAGCTCAAAAGACAGGGAGGGGTTTGGCTACACCTTC
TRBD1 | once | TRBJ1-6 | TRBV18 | CASSPGTGDNSPLHF | TGTGCCAGCTCACCCGGGACAGGAGATAATTCACCCCTCCACTTT
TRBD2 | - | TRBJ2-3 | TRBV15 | CATSRELAGGGDTQYF | TGTGCCACCAGCAGAGAACTAGCGGGAGGGGGAGATACGCAGTATTTT
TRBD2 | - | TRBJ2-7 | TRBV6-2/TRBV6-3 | CASCPGTSGRDYEQYF | TGTGCCAGCTGCCCGGGAACTAGCGGGAGGGACTACGAGCAGTACTTC
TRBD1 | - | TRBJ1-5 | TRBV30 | CAWSGAGGNQPQHF | TGTGCCTGGAGTGGTGCAGGGGGTAATCAGCCCCAGCATTTT
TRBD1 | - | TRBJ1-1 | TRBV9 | CASSPMGQLNTEAFF | TGTGCCAGCAGCCCCATGGGACAGCTGAACACTGAAGCTTTCTTT
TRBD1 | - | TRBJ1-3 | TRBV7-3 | CASSLGQAFSGNTIYF | TGTGCCAGCAGCTTGGGACAGGCGTTCTCTGGAAACACCATATATTTT
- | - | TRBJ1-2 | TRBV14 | CASSLRDTPNYGYTF | TGTGCCAGCAGCCTTAGGGACACTCCTAACTATGGCTACACCTTC
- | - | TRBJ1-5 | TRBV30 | CAWSALRGEGFQHF | TGTGCCTGGAGTGCCCTTAGGGGAGAGGGTTTTCAGCATTTT
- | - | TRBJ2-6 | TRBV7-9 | CASSLVFGSISGANVLTF | TGTGCCAGCAGCTTAGTTTTCGGTTCTATCTCTGGGGCCAACGTCCTGACTTTC
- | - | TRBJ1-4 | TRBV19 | CASSKGRGLTNEKLFF | TGTGCCAGTAGTAAAGGTCGGGGGTTAACTAATGAAAAACTGTTTTTT
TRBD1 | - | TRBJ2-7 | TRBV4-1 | CASSIGWGTGTYEQYF | TGCGCCAGCAGCATAGGATGGGGGACAGGGACGTACGAGCAGTACTTC
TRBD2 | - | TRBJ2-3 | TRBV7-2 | CASSLVLAGNRDTQYF | TGTGCCAGCAGCTTAGTACTAGCGGGGAATCGAGATACGCAGTATTTT
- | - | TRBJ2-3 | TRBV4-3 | CASSQSPLTVRTDTQYF | TGCGCCAGCAGCCAGTCCCCCCTGACAGTTAGGACAGATACGCAGTATTTT
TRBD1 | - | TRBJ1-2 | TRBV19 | CASSIRDRDGYTF | TGTGCCAGTAGTATACGGGACAGAGATGGCTACACCTTC
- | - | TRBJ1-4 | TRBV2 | CASRASEREKLFF | TGTGCCAGCAGAGCCTCCGAGAGGGAAAAACTGTTTTTT
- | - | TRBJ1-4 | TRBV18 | CASSQQGGLEKLFF | TGTGCCAGCTCACAACAGGGAGGGCTTGAAAAACTGTTTTTT
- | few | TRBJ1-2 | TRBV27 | CASSSVGLGGYTF | TGTGCCAGCAGTTCAGTCGGACTGGGAGGCTACACCTTC
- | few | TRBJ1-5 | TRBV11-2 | CASSFGGWSNQPQHF | TGTGCCAGCAGCTTCGGTGGGTGGAGCAATCAGCCCCAGCATTTT
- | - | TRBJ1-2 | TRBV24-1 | CATSPNILTNYGYTF | TGTGCCACCAGTCCTAACATACTCACCAACTATGGCTACACCTTC
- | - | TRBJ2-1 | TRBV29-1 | CSALKMTDNEQFF | TGCAGCGCCCTAAAGATGACAGACAATGAGCAGTTCTTC
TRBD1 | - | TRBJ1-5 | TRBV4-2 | CASSQEQGGNQPQHF | TGTGCCAGCAGCCAAGAGCAGGGGGGCAATCAGCCCCAGCATTTT
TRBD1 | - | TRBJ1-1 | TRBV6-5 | CASSYGTGKTLEAFF | TGTGCCAGCAGTTACGGGACAGGGAAAACGTTAGAAGCTTTCTTT
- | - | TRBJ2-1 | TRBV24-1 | CATSVLNEQFF | TGTGCCACCAGCGTTCTGAATGAGCAGTTCTTC
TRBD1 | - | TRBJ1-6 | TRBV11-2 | CASSLVDRVNSPLHF | TGTGCCAGCAGCTTAGTGGACAGGGTTAATTCACCCCTCCACTTT
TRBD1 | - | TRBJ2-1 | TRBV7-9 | CASSETGSYNEQFF | TGTGCCAGCAGTGAGACAGGGTCCTACAATGAGCAGTTCTTC
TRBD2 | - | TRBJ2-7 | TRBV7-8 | CASSLFPAGYEQYF | TGTGCCAGCAGCTTATTTCCAGCGGGGTACGAGCAGTACTTC
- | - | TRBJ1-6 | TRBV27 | CASSGQTDNSPLHF | TGTGCCAGCAGCGGACAGACTGATAATTCACCCCTCCACTTT
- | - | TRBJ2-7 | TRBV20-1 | CSAGSHYEQYF | TGCAGTGCGGGGTCCCACTACGAGCAGTACTTC
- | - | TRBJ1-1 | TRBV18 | CASSPGQLNTEAFF | TGTGCCAGCTCACCTGGACAGTTGAACACTGAAGCTTTCTTT
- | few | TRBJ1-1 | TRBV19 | CASKFGGRTEAFF | TGTGCCAGTAAGTTCGGGGGTCGGACTGAAGCTTTCTTT
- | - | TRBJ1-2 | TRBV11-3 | CASSLAGTPRSGYTF | TGTGCCAGCAGCTTAGCCGGGACCCCAAGGTCTGGCTACACCTTC
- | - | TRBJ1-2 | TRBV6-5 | CASRPPRPPNYGYTF | TGTGCCAGCAGACCCCCACGGCCTCCTAACTATGGCTACACCTTC